The clone carrying this T cell receptor (beta chain) was seen many times. Germline V gene data show CDR1 as SGHRS and CDR2 as YFSETQ. The CDR3 runs 14 residues. V lost 0 bases and J 4 bases, leaving 9 bases between the germline ends. This sample was taken from a study of T cells in Graves' hyperthyroidism and ophthalmopathy. RNA transcripts provided the source from which TCR beta CDR3 regions were amplified. The HTBI set primed first-round TCR CDR3 RT-PCR. TCRdb re-called the multiplex PCR reads with MiXCR, one entry per CDR3 protein. The table includes hundreds of thousands of distinct CDR3 sequences, about 15% detected once.

The chain is built from TRBV5-1 and TRBJ2-3; D gene ambiguous. Sequenced: blood. The sequence came from a young woman with Graves' hyperthyroidism. The CDR3 DNA follows: TGCGCCAGCAGCTTGGTCTGGACGGCAGATACGCAGTATTTT. Protein product: CASSLVWTADTQYF.